The present T cell receptor (beta chain) was sequenced within a study of identical twins. General observations from the study: Reduced insertions were recorded for abundant cord blood beta clonotypes, with no such pattern in memory repertoires.

This clonotype has just a few counts. Its antigen is currently unknown. MiXCR was run by TCRdb on the 5' RACE reads, yielding one entry per CDR3 protein. The data contain around 340,000 distinct CDR3 sequences, 9% to 15% of them singletons. V lost 6 bases and J lost 4; bases outside the gene matches: 4. Germline V CDR1 and CDR2: SQVTM, ANQGSEA. The CDR3 has 13 amino acids. This same sample was also part of a study on yellow fever vaccine responses in identical twins.

V is TRBV29-1 and J is TRBJ2-4; 9 bases line up with TRBD1. The TCR originated in a woman between 18 and 29 years old in good health. Sequences were obtained from CD8+ T cells sorted from blood. The CDR3 sequence is CSVKGTGKNIQYF. The CDR3 nucleotides are TGCAGCGTCAAAGGGACAGGGAAAAACATTCAGTACTTC.